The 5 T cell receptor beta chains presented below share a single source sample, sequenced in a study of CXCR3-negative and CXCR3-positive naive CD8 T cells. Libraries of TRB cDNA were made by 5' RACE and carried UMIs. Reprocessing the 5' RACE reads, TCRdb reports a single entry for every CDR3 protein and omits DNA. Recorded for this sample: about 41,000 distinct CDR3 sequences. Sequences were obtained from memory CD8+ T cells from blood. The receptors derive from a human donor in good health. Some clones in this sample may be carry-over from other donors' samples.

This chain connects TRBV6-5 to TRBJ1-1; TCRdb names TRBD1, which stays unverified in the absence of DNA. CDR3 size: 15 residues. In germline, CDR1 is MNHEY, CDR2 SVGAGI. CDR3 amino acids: CAGSFGTGLSTEAFF.

The CDR3 loop is CASSAGRGVGEKLFF. The chain couples TRBV7-3 to TRBJ1-4; TCRdb designates TRBD1, a call that cannot be tested without DNA. The germline V gene has CDR1 SGHTA and CDR2 FQGTGA. This CDR3 has 15 residues.

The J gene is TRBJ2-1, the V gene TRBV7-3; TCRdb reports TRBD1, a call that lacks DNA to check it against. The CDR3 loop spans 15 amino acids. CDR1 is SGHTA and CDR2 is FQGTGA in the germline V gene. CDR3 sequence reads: CASSLQGSSYNEQFF. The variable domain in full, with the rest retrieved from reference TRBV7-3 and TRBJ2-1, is GAGVSQTPSNKVTEKGKYVELRCDPISGHTALYWYRQSLGQGPEFLIYFQGTGAADDSGLPNDRFFAVRPEGSVSTLKIQRTERGDSAVYLCASSLQGSSYNEQFFGPGTRLTVL.

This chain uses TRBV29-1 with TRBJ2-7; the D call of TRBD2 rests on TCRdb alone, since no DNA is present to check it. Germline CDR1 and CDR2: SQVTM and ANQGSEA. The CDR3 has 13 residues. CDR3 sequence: CSVLAGPGYEQYF.

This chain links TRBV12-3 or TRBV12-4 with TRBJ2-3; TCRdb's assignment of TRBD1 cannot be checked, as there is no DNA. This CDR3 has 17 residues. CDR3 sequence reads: CASSRTYRASSTDTQYF.